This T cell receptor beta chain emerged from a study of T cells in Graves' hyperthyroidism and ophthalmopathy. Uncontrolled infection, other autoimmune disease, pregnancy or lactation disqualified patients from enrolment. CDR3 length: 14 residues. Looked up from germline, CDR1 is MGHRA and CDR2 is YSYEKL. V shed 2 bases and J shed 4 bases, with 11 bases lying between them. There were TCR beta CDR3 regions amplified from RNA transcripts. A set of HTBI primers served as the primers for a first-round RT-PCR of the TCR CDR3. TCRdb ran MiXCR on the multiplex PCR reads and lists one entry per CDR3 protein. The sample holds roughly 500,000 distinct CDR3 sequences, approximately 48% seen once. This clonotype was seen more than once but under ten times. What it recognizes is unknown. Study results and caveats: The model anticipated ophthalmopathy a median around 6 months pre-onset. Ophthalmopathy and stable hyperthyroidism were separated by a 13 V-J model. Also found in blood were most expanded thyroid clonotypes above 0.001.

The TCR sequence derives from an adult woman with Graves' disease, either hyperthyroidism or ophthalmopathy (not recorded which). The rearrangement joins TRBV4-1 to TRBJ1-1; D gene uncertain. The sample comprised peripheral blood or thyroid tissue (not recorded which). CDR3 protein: CASSQYLGSTEAFF. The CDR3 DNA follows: TGCGCCAGCAGCCAATATTTGGGTTCCACTGAAGCTTTCTTT.